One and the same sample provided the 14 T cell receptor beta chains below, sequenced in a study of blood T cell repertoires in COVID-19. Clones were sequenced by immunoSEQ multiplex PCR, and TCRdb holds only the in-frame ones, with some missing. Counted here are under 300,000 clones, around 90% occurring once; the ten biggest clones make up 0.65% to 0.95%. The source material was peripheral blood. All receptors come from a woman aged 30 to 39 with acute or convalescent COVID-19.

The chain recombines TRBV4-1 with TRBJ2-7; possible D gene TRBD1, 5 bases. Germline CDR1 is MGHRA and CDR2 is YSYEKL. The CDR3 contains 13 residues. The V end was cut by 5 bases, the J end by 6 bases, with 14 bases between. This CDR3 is CASSSQGLGEQYF. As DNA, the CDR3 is TGCGCCAGCAGCTCCCAGGGATTAGGCGAGCAGTACTTC.

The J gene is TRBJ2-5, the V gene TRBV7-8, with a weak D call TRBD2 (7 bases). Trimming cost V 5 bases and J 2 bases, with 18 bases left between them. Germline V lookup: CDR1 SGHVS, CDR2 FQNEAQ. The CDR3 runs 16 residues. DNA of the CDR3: TGTGCCAGCAGCCTAATTGGAGGGGGGGTGCAAGAGACCCAGTACTTC. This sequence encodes CASSLIGGGVQETQYF.

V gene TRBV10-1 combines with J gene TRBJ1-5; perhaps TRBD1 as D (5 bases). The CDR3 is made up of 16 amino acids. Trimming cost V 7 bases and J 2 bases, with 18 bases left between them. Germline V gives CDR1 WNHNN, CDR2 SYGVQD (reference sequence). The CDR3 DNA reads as TGCGCCAGCATAAAGCCTGGCAGGGTGTGCAATCAGCCCCAGCATTTT. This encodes CASIKPGRVCNQPQHF.

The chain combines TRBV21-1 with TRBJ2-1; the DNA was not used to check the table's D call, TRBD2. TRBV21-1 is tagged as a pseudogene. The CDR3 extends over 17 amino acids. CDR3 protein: CASPNSYRGSSYNEQFF. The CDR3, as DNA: TGTGCCAGTCCAAACTCATACCGGGGTTCCTCCTACAATGAGCAGTTCTTC.

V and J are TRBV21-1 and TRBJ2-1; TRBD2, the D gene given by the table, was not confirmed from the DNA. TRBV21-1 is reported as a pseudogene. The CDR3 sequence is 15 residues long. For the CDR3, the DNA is TGTGCCAGCAGCACATGCGGACTAGCGGCAATGGGGCAGTTCTTC. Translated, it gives CASSTCGLAAMGQFF.

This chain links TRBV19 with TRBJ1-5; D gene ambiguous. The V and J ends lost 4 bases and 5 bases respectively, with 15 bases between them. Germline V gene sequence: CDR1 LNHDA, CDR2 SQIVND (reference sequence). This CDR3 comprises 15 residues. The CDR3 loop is CASSTDGRDHQPQHF. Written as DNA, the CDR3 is TGTGCCAGTAGTACTGACGGGAGGGATCATCAGCCCCAGCATTTT.

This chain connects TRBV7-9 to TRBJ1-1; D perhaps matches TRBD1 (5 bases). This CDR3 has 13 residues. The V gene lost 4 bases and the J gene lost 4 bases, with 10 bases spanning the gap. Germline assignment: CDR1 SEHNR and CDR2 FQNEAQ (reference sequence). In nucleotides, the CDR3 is TGTGCCAGCAGCTACCCGGGGGTCACTGAAGCTTTCTTT. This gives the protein CASSYPGVTEAFF.

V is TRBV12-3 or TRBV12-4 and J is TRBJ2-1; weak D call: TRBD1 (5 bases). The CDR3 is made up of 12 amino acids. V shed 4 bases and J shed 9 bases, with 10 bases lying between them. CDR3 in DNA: TGTGCCAGCAGTTCGACAGAGAGTGAGCAGTTCTTC. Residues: CASSSTESEQFF.

CDR3 in DNA: TGTGCCAGTAGCCCAAATGGATTCGCTAGCGGATACAATGAGCAGTTCTTC. It codes for CASSPNGFASGYNEQFF. The genes are TRBV19 and TRBJ2-1; 7 nucleotides align to TRBD2. CDR1 is LNHDA, CDR2 SQIVND, per germline (reference sequence). The CDR3 totals 17 residues. Germline trimming cut 6 bases from V and 4 bases from J; bases unmatched to any gene: 15.

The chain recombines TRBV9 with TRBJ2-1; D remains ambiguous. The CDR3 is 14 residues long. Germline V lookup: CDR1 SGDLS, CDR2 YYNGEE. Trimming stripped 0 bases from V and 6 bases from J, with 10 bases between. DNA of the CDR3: TGTGCCAGCAGCGTAGCGAACAGCCTCAATGAGCAGTTCTTC. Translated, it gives CASSVANSLNEQFF. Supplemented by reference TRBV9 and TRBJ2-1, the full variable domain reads DSGVTQTPKHLITATGQRVTLRCSPRSGDLSVYWYQQSLDQGLQFLIQYYNGEERAKGNILERFSAQQFPDLHSELNLSSLELGDSALYFCASSVANSLNEQFFGPGTRLTVL.

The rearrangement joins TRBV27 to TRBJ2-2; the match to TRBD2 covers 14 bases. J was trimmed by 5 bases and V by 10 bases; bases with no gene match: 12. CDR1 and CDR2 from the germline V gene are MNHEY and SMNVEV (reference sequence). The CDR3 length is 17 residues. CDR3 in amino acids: CATPGTSGSFGTGELFF. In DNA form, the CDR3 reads TGTGCCACTCCCGGGACTAGCGGGAGTTTCGGGACCGGGGAGCTGTTTTTT.

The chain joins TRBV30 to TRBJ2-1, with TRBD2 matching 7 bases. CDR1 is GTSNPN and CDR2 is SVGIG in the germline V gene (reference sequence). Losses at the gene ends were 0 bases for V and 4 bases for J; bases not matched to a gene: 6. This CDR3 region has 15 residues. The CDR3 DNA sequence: TGTGCCTGGAGTGTAGGCGGGAGCGTATACAATGAGCAGTTCTTC. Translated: CAWSVGGSVYNEQFF.

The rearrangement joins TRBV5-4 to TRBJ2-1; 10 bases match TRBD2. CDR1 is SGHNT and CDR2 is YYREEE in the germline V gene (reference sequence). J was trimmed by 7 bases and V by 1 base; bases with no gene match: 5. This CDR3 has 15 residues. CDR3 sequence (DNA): TGTGCCAGCAGCTTGCCTAGCGGGAGAACGAATGAGCAGTTCTTC. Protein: CASSLPSGRTNEQFF.

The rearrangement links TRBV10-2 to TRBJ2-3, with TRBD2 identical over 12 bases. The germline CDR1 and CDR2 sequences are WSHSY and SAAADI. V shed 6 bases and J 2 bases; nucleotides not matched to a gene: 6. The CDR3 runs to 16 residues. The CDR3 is CASRRGTSGHTDTQYF. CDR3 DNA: TGCGCCAGCAGGAGGGGGACTAGCGGGCACACAGATACGCAGTATTTT.